What follows are 3 T cell receptor beta chains derived from one specimen sequenced in a study of blood T cell repertoires in COVID-19. Libraries were prepared by immunoSEQ multiplex PCR; TCRdb keeps only in-frame clonotypes and omits some of them. The table lists a few hundred thousand clones, roughly nine tenths of them singletons. Sequenced: peripheral blood. The source is a woman in her thirties or forties who had recovered from COVID-19.

The chain combines TRBV5-4 with TRBJ2-5; D unresolved. In germline, CDR1 is SGHNT, CDR2 YYREEE (reference sequence). The ends were cut back, 2 bases at V and 5 bases at J, with 10 bases in the middle. There are 13 residues in the CDR3. For the CDR3, the DNA is TGTGCCAGCAGCTTCAATACTCCCGAGACCCAGTACTTC. Encoded protein: CASSFNTPETQYF.

This clone has a handful of counts. This chain joins TRBV30 and TRBJ1-1; D possibly corresponds to TRBD1 (5 bases). This CDR3 spans 14 amino acids. The germline V and J ends were trimmed by 3 bases and 4 bases, with 15 bases remaining between them. Germline lookup yields CDR1 GTSNPN and CDR2 SVGIG (reference sequence). As DNA, the CDR3 is TGTGCCTGGAGCTTCTCAGGGTTTAGCACTGAAGCTTTCTTT. Amino acids: CAWSFSGFSTEAFF.

The rearrangement joins TRBV10-2 to TRBJ1-5, with D hard to call. There are 15 residues in the CDR3. Looked up from germline, CDR1 is WSHSY and CDR2 is SAAADI. Trimming stripped 3 bases from V and 4 bases from J, with 13 bases between. CDR3 nucleotides: TGCGCCAGCAGTGACCGGGAGTTTCCGAATCAGCCCCAGCATTTT. Protein sequence: CASSDREFPNQPQHF.